The 15 T cell receptor beta chains reported below all come from one sample, sequenced in a study of post-analysis software for immune sequencing data. The study, taken as a whole, reports: Roughly five TRBV segments appeared more often in patients than in controls, and TRBV5-6, TRBV5-1 and TRBV20-1 were among these.

No cognate antigen is known for these TCRs. cDNA libraries of TCR beta carried unique molecular identifiers. TCRdb reanalysed the PCR reads using MiXCR and keeps one entry per CDR3 protein. The table lists about 200,000 distinct CDR3 sequences, 25% to 30% of them singletons. Sequencing input: blood. The receptor set was obtained from a girl aged 2-17 years with multiple sclerosis.

The J gene is TRBJ2-5, the V gene TRBV7-2; D not resolved. Trimming cost V 5 bases and J 1 base, with 17 bases left between them. CDR3 size: 16 residues. The germline gives CDR1 SGHTA, CDR2 FQGNSA. The CDR3 loop reads CASSPPGRIVQETQYF. In DNA, the CDR3 is TGTGCCAGCAGCCCCCCCGGACGTATTGTCCAAGAGACCCAGTACTTC.

As DNA, the CDR3 is TGCAGCGTCATGGACAGGGAGGGCTACACCTTC. It yields the protein CSVMDREGYTF. J is TRBJ1-2 and V is TRBV29-1; 8 bases match TRBD1. The ends lost 6 bases at V and 8 bases at J; junction bases unmatched: 5. The CDR3 has 11 amino acids. Germline V lookup: CDR1 SQVTM, CDR2 ANQGSEA.

About this clonotype: A read error may be the cause here, since a much bigger clone is one base away. J is TRBJ2-4 and V is TRBV20-1; no reliable D call. This CDR3 has 15 residues. Germline V gives CDR1 DFQATT, CDR2 SNEGSKA (reference sequence). Here the CDR3 reads CNARDSKAVKNIQYF. The CDR3 DNA sequence: TGCAATGCTAGAGATTCTAAGGCAGTAAAAAACATTCAGTACTTC.

In its sample, this clonotype was seen many times. The chain links TRBV5-1 to TRBJ2-3; tentative D call: TRBD2 (6 bases). The CDR3 is 15 amino acids. Germline CDR1 reads SGHRS; CDR2 reads YFSETQ. V was shortened by 4 bases and J by 0 bases, with 12 bases between the two germline ends. The CDR3 protein is CASSDLSGSTDTQYF. CDR3 bases: TGCGCCAGCAGCGATCTGAGCGGGAGCACAGATACGCAGTATTTT.

This clonotype was picked up a small number of times. This chain connects TRBV5-6 to TRBJ2-1, with 10 bases matching TRBD2. In germline, CDR1 is SGHDT, CDR2 YYEEEE. The trim removed 0 bases at V and 9 bases at J, leaving 6 bases unmatched. This CDR3 contains 15 residues. CDR3 amino acids: CASSLVASGSSEQFF. Here the CDR3 DNA reads TGTGCCAGCAGCTTGGTGGCTAGCGGGAGTAGTGAGCAGTTCTTC.

This clonotype was recorded only once. A much larger clone differs from this one at a single base, so this may be a read error. J is TRBJ2-1 and V is TRBV20-1; TRBD1 might be the D (6 bases). Germline V gene lookup returns CDR1 DFQATT and CDR2 SNEGSKA (reference sequence). The CDR3 spans 12 residues. The CDR3: CGGGRPKGEQFF. The CDR3, as DNA: TGCGGTGGGGGCAGGCCCAAGGGTGAGCAGTTCTTC.

This clonotype has a handful of counts. The chain carries TRBV29-1 and TRBJ2-7, with TRBD1 matching over 9 bases. CDR1 and CDR2 (germline): SQVTM, ANQGSEA. V shed 5 bases and J 9 bases; nucleotides not matched to a gene: 8. The CDR3 loop spans 12 amino acids. The CDR3 reads CSVLTGGPGQYF. CDR3 sequence (DNA): TGCAGCGTTCTCACAGGGGGCCCTGGGCAGTACTTC.

The chain is built from TRBV20-1 and TRBJ2-1, with TRBD2 matching over 7 bases. Germline values: CDR1 DFQATT, CDR2 SNEGSKA (reference sequence). CDR3 length: 17 residues. Trimming took 2 bases from V and 4 from J; bases not matched to a gene: 14. This chain's CDR3 is CSARPYDGGSWYNEQFF. The CDR3 region has the DNA TGCAGTGCTAGACCTTACGATGGCGGGAGTTGGTACAATGAGCAGTTCTTC.

This clonotype was detected many times. The CDR3 DNA follows: TGTGCCAGCAGCCGGGCGGGATTCAACTACTATGGCTACACCTTC. Amino acid sequence: CASSRAGFNYYGYTF. V gene TRBV3-1 combines with J gene TRBJ1-2; D unclear. Trimming shortened V by 4 bases and J by 3 bases, and 15 bases separated the two germline ends. The CDR3 covers 15 residues. From germline, CDR1 is LGHDT and CDR2 YNNKEL (reference sequence).

This clonotype showed up many times. The chain uses TRBV6-2 or TRBV6-3 and TRBJ2-3; D possibly corresponds to TRBD2 (5 bases). This CDR3 is 14 amino acids long. Germline loops: CDR1 MNHEY, CDR2 SVGEGT. With 0 bases removed from V and 3 bases from J, the gap between germline ends came to 7 bases. The DNA of the CDR3 is TGTGCCAGCAGTTACTCTACGGGAACAGATACGCAGTATTTT. Amino acids: CASSYSTGTDTQYF.

The sample holds a few counts of this clonotype. The chain recombines TRBV10-3 with TRBJ2-1, with 12 bases matching TRBD2. The junction had 4 bases not matched to a gene; V was cut back by 4 bases and J by 6 bases. The length of the CDR3 is 15 residues. From germline, CDR1 is ENHRY and CDR2 SYGVKD. The CDR3 nucleotides read TGTGCCATCAGTGGGACTAGCGGGATTTGCAATGAGCAGTTCTTC. Translating gives CAISGTSGICNEQFF.

The sample holds many counts of this clonotype. V gene TRBV18 combines with J gene TRBJ2-7; unclear D gene. Germline V CDR1 and CDR2: KGHSH, LQKENI. The V end was cut by 6 bases, the J end by 0 bases, with 9 bases between. This CDR3 region has 13 residues. Here the CDR3 reads CASSPGYSYEQYF. CDR3 DNA sequence: TGTGCCAGCTCGCCAGGATACTCCTACGAGCAGTACTTC.

This clonotype came up a few times. The genes are TRBV7-2 and TRBJ2-7; the D gene is possibly TRBD1 (5 bases). Germline V gene data show CDR1 as SGHTA and CDR2 as FQGNSA. V was trimmed by 1 base and J by 3 bases, leaving 13 bases between them. The CDR3 is made up of 15 amino acids. As DNA, the CDR3 is TGTGCCAGCAGCTTAGGAAAGACAAGGGGCTACGAGCAGTACTTC. It encodes CASSLGKTRGYEQYF.

A few counts support this clonotype. This chain uses TRBV5-5 with TRBJ2-1; weak D call: TRBD1 (6 bases). This CDR3 contains 17 residues. V lost 0 bases, J lost 8 bases, and 21 bases lay in between. Germline values: CDR1 SGHKS, CDR2 YYEKEE (reference sequence). CDR3 protein: CASSLVSFGQTIHEQFF. The CDR3 region has the DNA TGTGCCAGCAGCTTGGTGTCTTTTGGACAGACCATCCATGAGCAGTTCTTC.

The J gene is TRBJ1-4, the V gene TRBV4-1; tentatively, D is TRBD1 (6 bases). Germline assignment: CDR1 MGHRA and CDR2 YSYEKL. This CDR3 spans 15 amino acids. The V end was cut by 4 bases, the J end by 4 bases, with 13 bases between. CDR3 DNA: TGCGCCAGCAGCCTTGAGGGGGGCCGTAATGAAAAACTGTTTTTT. Protein product: CASSLEGGRNEKLFF.